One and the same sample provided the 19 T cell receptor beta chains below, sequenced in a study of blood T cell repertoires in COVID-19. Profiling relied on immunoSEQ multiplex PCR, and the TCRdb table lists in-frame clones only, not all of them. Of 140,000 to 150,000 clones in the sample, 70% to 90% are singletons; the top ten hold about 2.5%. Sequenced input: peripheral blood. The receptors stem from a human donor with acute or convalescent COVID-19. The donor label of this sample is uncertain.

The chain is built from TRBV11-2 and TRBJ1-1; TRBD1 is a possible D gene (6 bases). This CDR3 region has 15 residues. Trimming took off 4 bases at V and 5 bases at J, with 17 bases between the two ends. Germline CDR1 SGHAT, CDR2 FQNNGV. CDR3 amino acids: CASSSSGQGWTEAFF. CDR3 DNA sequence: TGTGCCAGCAGCTCATCTGGGCAGGGGTGGACTGAAGCTTTCTTT.

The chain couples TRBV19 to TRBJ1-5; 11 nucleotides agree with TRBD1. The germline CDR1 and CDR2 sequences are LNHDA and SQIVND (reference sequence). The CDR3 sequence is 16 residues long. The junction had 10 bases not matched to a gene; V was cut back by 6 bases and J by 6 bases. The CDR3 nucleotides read TGTGCCAGTAGCATACCGGGACAGGGGGGGCCTCAGCCCCAGCATTTT. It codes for CASSIPGQGGPQPQHF.

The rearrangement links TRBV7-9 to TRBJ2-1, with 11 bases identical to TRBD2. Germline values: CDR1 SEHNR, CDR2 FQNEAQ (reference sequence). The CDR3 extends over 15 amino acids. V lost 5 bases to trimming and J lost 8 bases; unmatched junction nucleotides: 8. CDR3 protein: CASSPTTSGMDEQFF. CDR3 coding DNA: TGTGCCAGCAGCCCGACGACTAGCGGGATGGATGAGCAGTTCTTC.

CDR3 region: CASSSPQRASNEQFF. In nucleotides, the CDR3 is TGTGCCAGCAGCTCTCCCCAGCGAGCCTCGAATGAGCAGTTCTTC. This chain uses TRBV5-4 with TRBJ2-1, with unresolved D. The CDR3 length is 15 residues. Per the germline V gene, CDR1 is SGHNT and CDR2 is YYREEE (reference sequence). The ends were cut back, 3 bases at V and 7 bases at J, with 17 bases in the middle.

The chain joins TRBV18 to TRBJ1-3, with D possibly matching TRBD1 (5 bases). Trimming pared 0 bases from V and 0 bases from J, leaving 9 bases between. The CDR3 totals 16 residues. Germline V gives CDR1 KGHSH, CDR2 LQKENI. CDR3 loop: CASSPPRTSSGNTIYF. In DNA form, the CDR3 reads TGTGCCAGCTCACCACCTCGGACAAGCTCTGGAAACACCATATATTTT.

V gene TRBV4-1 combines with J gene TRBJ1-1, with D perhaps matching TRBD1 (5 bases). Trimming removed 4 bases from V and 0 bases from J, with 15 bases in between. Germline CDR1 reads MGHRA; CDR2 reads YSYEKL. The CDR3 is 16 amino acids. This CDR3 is CASSREGGGVNTEAFF. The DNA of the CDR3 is TGCGCCAGCAGCCGTGAAGGCGGGGGGGTGAACACTGAAGCTTTCTTT.

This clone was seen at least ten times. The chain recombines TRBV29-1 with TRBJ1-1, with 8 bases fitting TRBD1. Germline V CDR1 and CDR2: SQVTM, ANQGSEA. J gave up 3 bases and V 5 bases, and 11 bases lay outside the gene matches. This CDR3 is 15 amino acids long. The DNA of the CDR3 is TGCAGCGTTAATGGACAGGGAGCCATATACACTGAAGCTTTCTTT. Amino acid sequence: CSVNGQGAIYTEAFF.

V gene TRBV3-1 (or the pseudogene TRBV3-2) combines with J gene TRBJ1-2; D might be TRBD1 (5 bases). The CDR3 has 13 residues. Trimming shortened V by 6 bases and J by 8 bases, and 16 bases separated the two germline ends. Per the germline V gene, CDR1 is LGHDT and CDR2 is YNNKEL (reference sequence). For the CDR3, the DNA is TGTGCCAGCAGTCGAGGGGAGGGTTTAGGCTACACCTTC. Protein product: CASSRGEGLGYTF.

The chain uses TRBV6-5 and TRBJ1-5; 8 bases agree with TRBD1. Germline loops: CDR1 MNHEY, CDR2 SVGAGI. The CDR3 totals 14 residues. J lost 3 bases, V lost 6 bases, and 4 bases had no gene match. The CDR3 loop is CASRWTGNNQPQHF. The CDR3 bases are TGTGCCAGCAGATGGACAGGGAACAATCAGCCCCAGCATTTT.

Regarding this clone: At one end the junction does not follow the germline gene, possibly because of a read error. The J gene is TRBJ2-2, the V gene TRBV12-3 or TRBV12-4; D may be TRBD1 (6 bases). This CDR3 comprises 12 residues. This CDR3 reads CASSLDRGGLFF. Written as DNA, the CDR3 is TGTGCCAGCAGTTTGGACAGAGGGGGGCTGTTTTTT.

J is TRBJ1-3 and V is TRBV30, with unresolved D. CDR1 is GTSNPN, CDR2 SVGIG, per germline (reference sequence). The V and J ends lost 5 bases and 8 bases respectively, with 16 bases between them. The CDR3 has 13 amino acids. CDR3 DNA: TGTGCCTGGGCTCCTGTGGGAGCGGACACCATATATTTT. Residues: CAWAPVGADTIYF.

The CDR3 reads CATSDGGLSSYNEQFF. The CDR3 region has the DNA TGTGCCACCAGTGATGGGGGACTTAGCTCCTACAATGAGCAGTTCTTC. The chain has TRBV24-1 and TRBJ2-1; D is possibly TRBD2 (6 bases). V was pared by 3 bases and J by 0 bases, with 11 bases between. CDR3 size: 16 residues. CDR1 is KGHDR and CDR2 is SFDVKD in the germline V gene.

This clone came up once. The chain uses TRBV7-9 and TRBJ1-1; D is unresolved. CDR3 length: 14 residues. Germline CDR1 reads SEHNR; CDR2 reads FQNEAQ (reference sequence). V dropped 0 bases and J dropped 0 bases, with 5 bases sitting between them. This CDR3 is CASSLAQLNTEAFF. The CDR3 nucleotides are TGTGCCAGCAGCTTAGCACAGCTGAACACTGAAGCTTTCTTT.

CDR3 DNA sequence: TGTGCCAGCAGCTTCCGGGACAGGGGATGGGCTGAGCAGTTCTTC. It specifies CASSFRDRGWAEQFF. J is TRBJ2-1 and V is TRBV5-5; 10 positions agree with TRBD1. This CDR3 comprises 15 residues. V dropped 2 bases and J dropped 9; count of bases not matched to a gene: 8. The germline CDR1 and CDR2 sequences are SGHKS and YYEKEE (reference sequence).

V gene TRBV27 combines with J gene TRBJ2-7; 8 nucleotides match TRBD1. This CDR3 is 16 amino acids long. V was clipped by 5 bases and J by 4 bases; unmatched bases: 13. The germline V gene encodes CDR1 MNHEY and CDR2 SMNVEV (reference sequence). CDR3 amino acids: CASSPGSGQARYEQYF. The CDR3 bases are TGTGCCAGCAGTCCAGGCTCGGGACAGGCCCGATACGAGCAGTACTTC.

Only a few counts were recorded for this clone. CDR3 loop: CASSGAVSGNTIYF. The CDR3 bases are TGTGCCAGCAGTGGGGCAGTATCTGGAAACACCATATATTTT. The V gene is TRBV2, the J gene TRBJ1-3; D call uncertain. This CDR3 is 14 amino acids long. Per the germline V gene, CDR1 is SNHLY and CDR2 is FYNNEI. V lost 4 bases and J 1 base, leaving 8 bases between the germline ends.

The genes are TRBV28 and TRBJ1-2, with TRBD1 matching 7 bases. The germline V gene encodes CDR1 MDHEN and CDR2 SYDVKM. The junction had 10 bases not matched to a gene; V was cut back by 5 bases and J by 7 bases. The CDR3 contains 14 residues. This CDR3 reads CASSPEQGQGGYTF. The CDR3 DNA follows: TGTGCCAGCAGTCCCGAACAGGGGCAGGGTGGCTACACCTTC.

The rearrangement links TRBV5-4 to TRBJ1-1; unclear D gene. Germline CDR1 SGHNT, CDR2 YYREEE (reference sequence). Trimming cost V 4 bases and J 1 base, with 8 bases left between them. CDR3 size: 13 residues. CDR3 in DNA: TGTGCCAGCAGCCCCGGTCCGAACACTGAAGCTTTCTTT. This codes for CASSPGPNTEAFF.

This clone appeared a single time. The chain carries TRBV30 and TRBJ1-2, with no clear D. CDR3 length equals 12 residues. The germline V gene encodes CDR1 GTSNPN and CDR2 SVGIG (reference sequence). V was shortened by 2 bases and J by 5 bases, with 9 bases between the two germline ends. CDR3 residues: CAWSTERYGYTF. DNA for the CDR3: TGTGCCTGGAGTACTGAGAGGTATGGCTACACCTTC.